Listed here is a single T cell receptor beta chain. Per the study methods: Reference gene primer amplification gave nucleated cell count estimates. Repertoires were generated with immunoSEQ multiplex PCR, while TCRdb's copy carries only in-frame clones and drops some. The V and J calls and clone size were taken over from that table, and D and trimming were inferred from the DNA. The sample holds under 250,000 clones, 80% to 85% seen once. These data are taken from a study of blood T cell repertoires in COVID-19. Study-level background: From the United States, Italy and Spain came samples of acute and convalescent COVID-19. Sample material is recorded as cDNA or gDNA derived from T cells, B-cell-depleted T cells, or PBMCs.

Germline CDR1 is SGHNT and CDR2 is YYREEE (reference sequence). The CDR3 loop spans 17 amino acids. The V and J ends lost 0 bases and 10 bases, in that order; junction bases with no gene match: 11. The clonotype was recovered from a man in his fifties or sixties with active or convalescent COVID-19. This chain uses TRBV5-4 with TRBJ2-3; 13 bases are shared with TRBD2. Sequenced sample: peripheral blood. The DNA for the CDR3 is TGTGCCAGCAGCTTGGACGAGACTAGCGGGGGGCCAACGGCGCAGTATTTT. This translates into CASSLDETSGGPTAQYF.